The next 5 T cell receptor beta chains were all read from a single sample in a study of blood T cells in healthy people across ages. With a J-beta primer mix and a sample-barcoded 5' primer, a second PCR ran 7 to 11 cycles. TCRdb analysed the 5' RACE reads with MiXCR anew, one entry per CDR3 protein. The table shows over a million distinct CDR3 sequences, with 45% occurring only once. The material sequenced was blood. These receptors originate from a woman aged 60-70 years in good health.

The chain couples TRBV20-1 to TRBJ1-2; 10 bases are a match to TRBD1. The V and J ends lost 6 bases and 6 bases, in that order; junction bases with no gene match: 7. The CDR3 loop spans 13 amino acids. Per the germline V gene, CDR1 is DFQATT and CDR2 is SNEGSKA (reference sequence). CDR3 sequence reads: CSAWDRGSHGYTF. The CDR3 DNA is TGCAGTGCCTGGGACAGGGGAAGCCATGGCTACACCTTC.

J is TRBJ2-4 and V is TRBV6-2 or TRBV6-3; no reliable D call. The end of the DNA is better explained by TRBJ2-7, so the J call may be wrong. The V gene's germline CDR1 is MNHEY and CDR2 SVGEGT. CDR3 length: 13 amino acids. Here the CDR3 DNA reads TGTGCCAGCAGTACCCTCTCATGGGACGAGCAGTACTTC. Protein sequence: CASSTLSWDEQYF.

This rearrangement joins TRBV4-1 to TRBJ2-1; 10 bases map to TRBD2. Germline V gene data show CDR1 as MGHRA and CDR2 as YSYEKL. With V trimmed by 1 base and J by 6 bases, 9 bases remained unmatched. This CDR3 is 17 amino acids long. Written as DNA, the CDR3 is TGCGCCAGCAGCCAAGTTAGGACTAGCGGAGTTGGCAATGAGCAGTTCTTC. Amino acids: CASSQVRTSGVGNEQFF.

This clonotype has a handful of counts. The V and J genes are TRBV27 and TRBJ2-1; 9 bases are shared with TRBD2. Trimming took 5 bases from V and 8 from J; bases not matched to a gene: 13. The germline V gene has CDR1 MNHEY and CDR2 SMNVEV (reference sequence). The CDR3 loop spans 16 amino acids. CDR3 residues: CASSVFLAGPGDEQFF. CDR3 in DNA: TGTGCCAGCAGTGTTTTCCTAGCGGGGCCTGGGGATGAGCAGTTCTTC.

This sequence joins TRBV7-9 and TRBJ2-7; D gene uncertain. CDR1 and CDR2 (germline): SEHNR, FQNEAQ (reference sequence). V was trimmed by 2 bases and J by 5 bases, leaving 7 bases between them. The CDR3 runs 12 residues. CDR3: CASSLKLNEQYF. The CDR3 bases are TGTGCCAGCAGCTTAAAATTGAACGAGCAGTACTTC.